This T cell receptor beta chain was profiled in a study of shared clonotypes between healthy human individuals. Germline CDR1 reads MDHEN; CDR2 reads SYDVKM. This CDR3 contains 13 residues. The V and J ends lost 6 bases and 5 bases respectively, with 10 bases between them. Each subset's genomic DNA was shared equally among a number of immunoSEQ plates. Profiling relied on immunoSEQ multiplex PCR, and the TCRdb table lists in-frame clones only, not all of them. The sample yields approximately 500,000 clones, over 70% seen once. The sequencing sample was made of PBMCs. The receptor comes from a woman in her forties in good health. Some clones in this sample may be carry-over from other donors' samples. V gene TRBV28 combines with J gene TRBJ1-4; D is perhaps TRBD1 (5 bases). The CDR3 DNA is TGTGCCAGCAGACGGGGACCAAATGAAAAACTGTTTTTT. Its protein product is CASRRGPNEKLFF. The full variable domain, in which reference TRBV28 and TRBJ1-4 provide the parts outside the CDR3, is DVKVTQSSRYLVKRTGEKVFLECVQDMDHENMFWYRQDPGLGLRLIYFSYDVKMKEKGDIPEGYSVSREKKERFSLILESASTNQTSMYLCASRRGPNEKLFFGSGTQLSVL.